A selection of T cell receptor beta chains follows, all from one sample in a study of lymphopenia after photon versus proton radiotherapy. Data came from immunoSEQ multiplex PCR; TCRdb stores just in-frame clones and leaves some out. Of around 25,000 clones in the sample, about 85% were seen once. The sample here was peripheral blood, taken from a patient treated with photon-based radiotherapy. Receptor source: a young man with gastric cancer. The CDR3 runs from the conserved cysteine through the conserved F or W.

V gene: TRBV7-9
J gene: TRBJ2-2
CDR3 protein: CASSPTMGQYTGELFF

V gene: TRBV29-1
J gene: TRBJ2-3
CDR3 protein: CSDYRGGTDTQYF

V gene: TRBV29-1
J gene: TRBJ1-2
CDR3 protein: CSVVFGRGGANYGYTF

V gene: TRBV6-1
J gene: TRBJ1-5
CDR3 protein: CASRPGPLYGQPQHF

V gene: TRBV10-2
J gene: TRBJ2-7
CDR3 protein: CASSEGVAGGGYEQYF

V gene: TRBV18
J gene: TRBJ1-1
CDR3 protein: CASSPPGGFNTEAFF

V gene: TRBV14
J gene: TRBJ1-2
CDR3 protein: CASSQGDGSDYGYTF

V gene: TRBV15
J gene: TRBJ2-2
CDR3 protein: CATSRGTSGRTGELFF

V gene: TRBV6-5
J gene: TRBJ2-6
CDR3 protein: CASSYATSSGANVLTF

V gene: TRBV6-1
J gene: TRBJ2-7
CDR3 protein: CASRDLAGVPYEQYF

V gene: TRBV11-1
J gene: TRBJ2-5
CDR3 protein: CASSYPGTVQETQYF

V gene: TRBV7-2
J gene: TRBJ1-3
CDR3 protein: CASSLVGLGPGNTIYF

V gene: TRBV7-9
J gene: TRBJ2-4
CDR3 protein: CASSDPGQGLAQYF

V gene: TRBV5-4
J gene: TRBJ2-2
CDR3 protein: CASSVQGVGAGELFF

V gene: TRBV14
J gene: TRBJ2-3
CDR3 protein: CASSAPLHRGTDTQYF

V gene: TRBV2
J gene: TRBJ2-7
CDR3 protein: CASSVPGKSYEQYF

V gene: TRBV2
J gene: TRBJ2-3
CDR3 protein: CASKGVTDTQYF

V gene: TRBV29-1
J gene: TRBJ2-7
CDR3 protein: CSAVRSYEQYF

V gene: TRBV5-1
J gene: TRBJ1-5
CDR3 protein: CASSLDSNQPQHF

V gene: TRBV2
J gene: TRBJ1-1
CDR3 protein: CASSIAGFVATEAFF

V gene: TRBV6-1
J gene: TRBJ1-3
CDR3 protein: CASSPTGGGNTIYF

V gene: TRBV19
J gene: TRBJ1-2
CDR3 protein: CASSIVDRFGYGYTF

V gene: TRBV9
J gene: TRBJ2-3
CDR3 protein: CASSVGQGVDTQYF

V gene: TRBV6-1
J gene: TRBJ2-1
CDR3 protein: CASSEDIGLAASYNEQFF

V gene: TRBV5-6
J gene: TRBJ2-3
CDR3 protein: CASSLGLEVGGGTQYF

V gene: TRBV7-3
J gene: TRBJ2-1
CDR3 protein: CASSVGQGNNEQFF

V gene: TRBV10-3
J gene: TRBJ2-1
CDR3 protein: CAISATDDRGLYNEQFF

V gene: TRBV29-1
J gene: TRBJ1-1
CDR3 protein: CSVLTANTEAFF

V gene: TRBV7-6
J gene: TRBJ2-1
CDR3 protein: CASSTLYNEQFF

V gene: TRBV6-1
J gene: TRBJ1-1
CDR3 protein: CASRVPGFYTEAFF

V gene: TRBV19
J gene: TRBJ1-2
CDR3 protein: CASNTADRGVFNYGYTF

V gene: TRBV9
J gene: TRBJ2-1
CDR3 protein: CASSVDLRDYYNEQFF

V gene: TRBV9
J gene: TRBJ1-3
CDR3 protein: CASSVSGTDSGNTIYF

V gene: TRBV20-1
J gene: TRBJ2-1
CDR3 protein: CSARDLFEQFF

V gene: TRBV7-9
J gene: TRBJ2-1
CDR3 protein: CALGGGIYNEQFF

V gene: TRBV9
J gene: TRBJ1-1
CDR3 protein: CASQGPNTEAFF

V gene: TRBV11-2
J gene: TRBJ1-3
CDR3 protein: CASSFRDSGNTIYF